Each of the 12 T cell receptor beta chains below was sequenced from the same sample in a study of OX40 agonist ivuxolimab in advanced cancers. Profiling relied on immunoSEQ multiplex PCR, and the TCRdb table lists in-frame clones only, not all of them. The repertoire holds tens of thousands of clones, with approximately 90% as singletons. This material consisted of CD4+ or CD8+ T cells sorted from blood, taken in a trial of the OX40 agonist ivuxolimab. The origin of the receptors is an adult with an advanced solid tumor such as melanoma, head and neck, liver or kidney cancer.

The V call is TRBV9, the J call TRBJ2-7; D possibly corresponds to TRBD1 (6 bases). Per the germline V gene, CDR1 is SGDLS and CDR2 is YYNGEE. There are 15 residues in the CDR3. V was trimmed by 4 bases and J by 4 bases, leaving 18 bases between them. CDR3 bases: TGTGCCAGCAGCCCTCACGCGGACGGACAGTACGAGCAGTACTTC. Its protein is CASSPHADGQYEQYF.

This clone was observed once. V and J are TRBV18 and TRBJ2-1; TRBD2 might be the D (6 bases). Trimming left V 5 bases short and J 7 bases short, with 18 bases between. CDR1 KGHSH and CDR2 LQKENI come from the germline V gene. The CDR3 runs 15 residues. As DNA, the CDR3 is TGTGCCAGCTCATCGTCCCGGGGGTGGCAGAATGAGCAGTTCTTC. Encoded protein: CASSSSRGWQNEQFF.

The J gene is TRBJ2-7, the V gene TRBV2, with a possible D match to TRBD2 (6 bases). The CDR3 runs to 15 residues. Germline-derived CDR1 and CDR2 are SNHLY and FYNNEI. V dropped 10 bases and J dropped 0 bases, with 19 bases sitting between them. CDR3 protein: CATYDVAGPSYEQYF. The DNA for the CDR3 is TGTGCCACGTACGATGTGGCGGGGCCCTCCTACGAGCAGTACTTC.

The chain combines TRBV19 with TRBJ1-2; D is perhaps TRBD1 (5 bases). Germline V gives CDR1 LNHDA, CDR2 SQIVND (reference sequence). CDR3 length equals 15 residues. V was shortened by 5 bases and J by 0 bases, with 13 bases between the two germline ends. CDR3 loop: CASSLPGGTNYGYTF. CDR3 DNA sequence: TGTGCCAGTAGTTTGCCGGGGGGTACTAACTATGGCTACACCTTC.

The chain has TRBV28 and TRBJ1-3; no reliable D call. This CDR3 has 14 amino acids. The germline gives CDR1 MDHEN, CDR2 SYDVKM. The V end was cut by 4 bases, the J end by 0 bases, with 7 bases between. CDR3 residues: CASSSRNSGNTIYF. CDR3 sequence (DNA): TGTGCCAGCAGTTCGCGAAACTCTGGAAACACCATATATTTT.

The chain employs TRBV5-6 and TRBJ1-1; maybe TRBD1 (5 bases). The CDR3 consists of 14 residues. Germline V lookup: CDR1 SGHDT, CDR2 YYEEEE. The V end was cut by 5 bases, the J end by 2 bases, with 13 bases between. CDR3 sequence: CASRRRDRNTEAFF. CDR3 nucleotides: TGTGCCAGCAGACGTAGAGACAGAAACACTGAAGCTTTCTTT. Full variable domain (outside the CDR3, taken from reference TRBV5-6 and TRBJ1-1): DAGVTQSPTHLIKTRGQQVTLRCSPKSGHDTVSWYQQALGQGPQFIFQYYEEEERQRGNFPDRFSGHQFPNYSSELNVNALLLGDSALYLCASRRRDRNTEAFFGQGTRLTVV.

V and J are TRBV15 and TRBJ2-7; maybe TRBD1 (5 bases). The CDR3 has 14 amino acids. The V gene lost 0 bases and the J gene lost 6 bases, with 12 bases spanning the gap. Germline lookup yields CDR1 LNHNV and CDR2 YYDKDF (reference sequence). CDR3 amino acids: CATSRDRWGAEQYF. The CDR3 bases are TGTGCCACCAGCAGAGATCGTTGGGGCGCCGAGCAGTACTTC.

This clone was recorded once. The chain combines TRBV2 with TRBJ2-1; TRBD2 matches 12 bases. Germline lookup yields CDR1 SNHLY and CDR2 FYNNEI. The CDR3 contains 15 residues. V was pared by 6 bases and J by 6 bases, with 6 bases of the junction left unmatched. CDR3 nucleotides: TGTGCCAGCAGGCCCACTAGCGGGGGGTCCAATGAGCAGTTCTTC. The encoded protein is CASRPTSGGSNEQFF.

V and J are TRBV6-6 and TRBJ2-2, with no clear D. The germline gives CDR1 MNHNY, CDR2 SVGAGI (reference sequence). The CDR3 sequence is 15 residues long. V shed 8 bases and J shed 1 base, with 14 bases lying between them. The CDR3 nucleotides read TGTGCCAGCTTCTCATATTTATTGAACACCGGGGAGCTGTTTTTT. Encoded protein: CASFSYLLNTGELFF.

The gene calls are TRBV4-1 and TRBJ1-2, with TRBD1 matching over 9 bases. Trimming cost V 0 bases and J 5 bases; bases outside gene matches: 13. Germline V gene data show CDR1 as MGHRA and CDR2 as YSYEKL. This CDR3 has 18 amino acids. The CDR3 sequence is CASSQDWGQGASLYGYTF. The CDR3 nucleotides read TGCGCCAGCAGCCAAGATTGGGGACAGGGAGCGTCCCTGTATGGCTACACCTTC.

This rearrangement joins TRBV4-2 to TRBJ2-7; D gene ambiguous. In germline, CDR1 is LGHNA, CDR2 YNFKEQ. There are 14 residues in the CDR3. The V end was cut by 0 bases, the J end by 4 bases, with 10 bases between. The CDR3 DNA is TGTGCCAGCAGCCAAGATCTCCAGAGATACGAGCAGTACTTC. Its protein product is CASSQDLQRYEQYF.

The rearrangement joins TRBV6-4 to TRBJ1-5, with no clear D. Germline V gene lookup returns CDR1 MRHNA and CDR2 SNTAGT. V lost 4 bases and J lost 6, with 4 bases in between. This CDR3 contains 11 residues. CDR3 amino acids: CASSGSQPQHF. As DNA, the CDR3 is TGTGCCAGCAGTGGGAGTCAGCCCCAGCATTTT.